The 16 T cell receptor beta chains in this list originate from one sample, sequenced in a study of T cells in Graves' hyperthyroidism and ophthalmopathy. Regions amplified from RNA transcripts were the TCR beta CDR3 regions. RT-PCR in the first round (using the HTBI primer set) targeted the TCR CDR3. TCRdb called the multiplex PCR reads again in MiXCR, with one record for every CDR3 protein. In the table there are about 260,000 distinct CDR3 sequences, approximately 26% of which are singletons. Input material: blood. The source is a middle-aged man with Graves' hyperthyroidism that later progressed to Graves' ophthalmopathy.

The table lists this clonotype with a count of one. This chain links TRBV6-1 with TRBJ1-5; tentatively, D is TRBD1 (5 bases). The V gene lost 6 bases and the J gene lost 0 bases, with 12 bases spanning the gap. Germline CDR1 and CDR2: MNHNS and SASEGT. The CDR3 sequence is 15 residues long. The CDR3 sequence is CASSVTAISNQPQHF. As DNA, the CDR3 is TGTGCCAGCAGCGTGACAGCTATTAGCAATCAGCCCCAGCATTTT.

This clonotype came up many times. The CDR3 coding sequence is TGTGCCTGGGCCACAGGGGTCCAAGAGACCCAGTACTTC. It specifies CAWATGVQETQYF. The rearrangement links TRBV30 to TRBJ2-5, with TRBD1 matching 7 bases. CDR3 size: 13 residues. Germline assignment: CDR1 GTSNPN and CDR2 SVGIG (reference sequence). V lost 5 bases and J lost 1; bases outside the gene matches: 4. The entire variable domain, with the rest obtained from reference TRBV30 and TRBJ2-5, is as follows: SQTIHQWPATLVQPVGSPLSLECTVEGTSNPNLYWYRQAAGRGLQLLFYSVGIGQISSEVPQNLSASRPQDRQFILSSKKLLLSDSGFYLCAWATGVQETQYFGPGTRLLVL.

The genes are TRBV6-5 and TRBJ1-2, with 10 positions matching TRBD1. Germline assignment: CDR1 MNHEY and CDR2 SVGAGI. J was trimmed by 8 bases and V by 0 bases; bases with no gene match: 12. The CDR3 runs to 17 residues. The CDR3, as DNA: TGTGCCAGCAGTTACTCCCTCTTCAGACAGGGGGCAAAGGGCTACACCTTC. Protein product: CASSYSLFRQGAKGYTF.

This clonotype was picked up many times. The V call is TRBV6-2 or TRBV6-3, the J call TRBJ1-1, with D unclear. Trimming took off 6 bases at V and 1 base at J, with 9 bases between the two ends. This CDR3 spans 13 amino acids. CDR1 and CDR2 from the germline V gene are MNHEY and SVGEGT. The CDR3 is CASSYNRNTEAFF. For the CDR3, the DNA is TGTGCCAGCAGCTATAACAGGAACACTGAAGCTTTCTTT.

The rearrangement joins TRBV7-2 to TRBJ1-2; no firm D call. Trimming removed 1 base from V and 0 bases from J, with 9 bases in between. Germline loops: CDR1 SGHTA, CDR2 FQGNSA. This CDR3 is 15 amino acids long. The CDR3 sequence: CASSLVGRTNYGYTF. For the CDR3, the DNA is TGTGCCAGCAGCTTAGTAGGCAGGACTAACTATGGCTACACCTTC.

As concerns this clonotype: Being one base from a much bigger clone, this may be a read error. The V and J genes are TRBV5-1 and TRBJ2-7; D unclear. The CDR3 spans 18 residues. Trimming cost V 0 bases and J 7 bases, with 26 bases left between them. Germline CDR1 is SGHRS and CDR2 is YFSETQ. CDR3 coding DNA: TGCGCCAGCAGCTTGGCCGGTTCGCCGGGCCCTAAATCTGTGGAGCAGTACTTC. It translates to CASSLAGSPGPKSVEQYF. The full variable domain, with the rest looked up from reference TRBV5-1 and TRBJ2-7, is KAGVTQTPRYLIKTRGQQVTLSCSPISGHRSVSWYQQTPGQGLQFLFEYFSETQRNKGNFPGRFSGRQFSNSRSEMNVSTLELGDSALYLCASSLAGSPGPKSVEQYFGPGTRLTVT.

This clonotype was counted many times. J is TRBJ1-1 and V is TRBV24-1, with unresolved D. This CDR3 spans 13 amino acids. Trimming left V 3 bases short and J 1 base short, with 5 bases between. Germline-derived CDR1 and CDR2 are KGHDR and SFDVKD. CDR3 loop: CATSDGSNTEAFF. CDR3 DNA: TGTGCCACCAGTGATGGGTCGAACACTGAAGCTTTCTTT.

This clonotype has ten or more counts. This rearrangement joins TRBV6-1 to TRBJ2-5, with 10 bases lining up with TRBD2. V lost 4 bases, J lost 5 bases, and 4 bases stayed unmatched. The CDR3 loop spans 14 amino acids. Germline CDR1 MNHNS, CDR2 SASEGT. The CDR3 coding sequence is TGTGCCAGCAGTGCTAGCGGGAGTTGGGAGACCCAGTACTTC. Translation gives CASSASGSWETQYF.

The chain has TRBV15 and TRBJ2-7; 8 bases fit TRBD2. The germline gives CDR1 LNHNV, CDR2 YYDKDF (reference sequence). Losses at the gene ends were 0 bases for V and 0 bases for J; bases not matched to a gene: 10. The CDR3 runs to 18 residues. Here the CDR3 reads CATSRDGEGSGGSYEQYF. The CDR3 DNA follows: TGTGCCACCAGCAGAGATGGGGAGGGCAGCGGGGGCTCCTACGAGCAGTACTTC.

This clonotype was seen repeatedly, ten times or more. V and J are TRBV5-6 and TRBJ2-3; 7 bases match TRBD1. V was pared by 0 bases and J by 3 bases, with 7 bases of the junction left unmatched. The CDR3 length is 16 residues. Germline V gives CDR1 SGHDT, CDR2 YYEEEE. The CDR3 reads CASSLATGTATDTQYF. CDR3 sequence (DNA): TGTGCCAGCAGCTTGGCCACCGGGACAGCAACAGATACGCAGTATTTT.

This clonotype came up many times. J is TRBJ2-5 and V is TRBV10-3; D unresolved. The germline V gene encodes CDR1 ENHRY and CDR2 SYGVKD. The CDR3 spans 14 residues. Trimming stripped 2 bases from V and 2 bases from J, with 9 bases between. The CDR3 DNA is TGTGCCATCAGTGAGAGTACTTCACAAGAGACCCAGTACTTC. This gives the protein CAISESTSQETQYF.

This clonotype came up many times. This chain links TRBV5-1 with TRBJ1-5; D might be TRBD1 (6 bases). Trimming pared 2 bases from V and 2 bases from J, leaving 17 bases between. CDR1 and CDR2 (germline): SGHRS, YFSETQ. This CDR3 is built from 17 residues. Here the CDR3 reads CASSLGTTLGGNQPQHF. In DNA, the CDR3 is TGCGCCAGCAGCTTAGGGACAACCCTCGGGGGCAATCAGCCCCAGCATTTT.

This clonotype was picked up many times. The chain is built from TRBV2 and TRBJ2-7; D uncertain. CDR3 size: 13 residues. The V gene lost 6 bases and the J gene lost 3 bases, with 12 bases spanning the gap. The germline V gene encodes CDR1 SNHLY and CDR2 FYNNEI. The CDR3 region has the DNA TGTGCCAGCAGAGCCGACTTAAACTACGAGCAGTACTTC. Its translation is CASRADLNYEQYF.

V gene TRBV11-2 combines with J gene TRBJ2-5; D is unclear. Germline V gene sequence: CDR1 SGHAT, CDR2 FQNNGV. Trimming stripped 4 bases from V and 1 base from J, with 19 bases between. The CDR3 consists of 17 residues. The CDR3 DNA follows: TGTGCCAGCAGCTCCTCTGGGTTGGAGTTTGCCCAAGAGACCCAGTACTTC. It translates to CASSSSGLEFAQETQYF.

This clonotype was observed at least ten times. This chain connects TRBV30 to TRBJ2-7; D is possibly TRBD2 (6 bases). V lost 0 bases to trimming and J lost 2 bases, with 14 bases between them. Germline V gene sequence: CDR1 GTSNPN, CDR2 SVGIG (reference sequence). The CDR3 is 15 amino acids. The CDR3 nucleotides read TGTGCCTGGAGTGTACTTGGGGAGGAGGCCTACGAGCAGTACTTC. It yields the protein CAWSVLGEEAYEQYF.

This clonotype came up many times. This sequence joins TRBV12-3 or TRBV12-4 and TRBJ1-3; D gene uncertain. The CDR3 covers 15 residues. V was shortened by 2 bases and J by 1 base, with 9 bases between the two germline ends. The CDR3 spells CASSLIGLSGNTIYF. DNA of the CDR3: TGTGCCAGCAGTTTAATCGGGTTATCTGGAAACACCATATATTTT.